The clone carrying this T cell receptor beta chain was counted between two and nine times. Its antigen remains unknown. Germline V CDR1 and CDR2: SGHTA, FQGTGA. V shed 5 bases and J 1 base; nucleotides not matched to a gene: 3. This CDR3 is 14 amino acids long. Noted time point: week 11, during vaccination. A 20-mer mutant IDH1 peptide at 300 ug was injected subcutaneously with topical imiquimod. The data were taken from a study of a mutant IDH1 vaccine in newly diagnosed glioma. Profiled with immunoSEQ multiplex PCR; TCRdb holds only in-frame clones, not every one. The repertoire holds about 66,000 clones, with approximately 84% as singletons.

Source: PBMCs, taken from a glioma patient whose treatment included an IDH1 peptide vaccine. This receptor was identified in a man between 25 and 39 years old with glioma. The chain recombines TRBV7-3 with TRBJ1-1, with 8 bases that match TRBD1. CDR3: CASSPTGGNTEAFF. The CDR3 coding sequence is TGTGCCAGCAGCCCAACAGGGGGGAACACTGAAGCTTTCTTT.